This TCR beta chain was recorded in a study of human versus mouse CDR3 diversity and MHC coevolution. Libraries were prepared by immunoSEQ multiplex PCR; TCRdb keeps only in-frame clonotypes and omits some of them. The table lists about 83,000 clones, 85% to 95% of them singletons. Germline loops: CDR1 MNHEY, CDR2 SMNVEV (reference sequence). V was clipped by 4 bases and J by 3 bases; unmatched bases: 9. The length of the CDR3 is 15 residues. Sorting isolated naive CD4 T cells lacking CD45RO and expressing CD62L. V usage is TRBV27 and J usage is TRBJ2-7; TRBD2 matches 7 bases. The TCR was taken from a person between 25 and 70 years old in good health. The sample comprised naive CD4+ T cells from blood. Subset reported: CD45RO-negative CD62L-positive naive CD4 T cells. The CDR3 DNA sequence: TGTGCCAGCAGTTCCCCTCCTAGCGGAGTCTACGAGCAGTACTTC. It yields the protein CASSSPPSGVYEQYF.